This TCR beta chain stems from a study of cytomegalovirus exposure and HLA in healthy donors. Overall study results and limits: Sequences of the TCR beta chain were said to predict the HLA-A and HLA-B alleles of most subjects accurately.

On this clone itself: What it binds is not known.

13 Jbeta primers and 60 Vbeta primers were used for the PCR. Clones were sequenced by immunoSEQ multiplex PCR, and TCRdb holds only the in-frame ones, with some missing. This sample has fewer than 200,000 clones, with 75% to 85% found just once. The V gene lost 1 base and the J gene lost 2 bases, with 12 bases spanning the gap. Germline assignment: CDR1 SGHAT and CDR2 FQNNGV. This CDR3 has 15 amino acids. The specimen sequenced was PBMCs. The source is a woman aged 25 to 39 in good health and CMV-seropositive. The V and J genes are TRBV11-2 and TRBJ2-7; D remains unclear. The CDR3: CASSLVAPPPYEQYF. DNA of the CDR3: TGTGCCAGCAGCTTAGTAGCCCCGCCCCCCTACGAGCAGTACTTC.